This TCR beta chain appears in the sequencing data of a study of T cell responses to AZD1222 COVID-19 vaccine. Profiling relied on immunoSEQ multiplex PCR, and the TCRdb table lists in-frame clones only, not all of them. The sample has around 150,000 clones, about 95% seen once. This CDR3 is built from 14 residues. V was cut by 6 bases and J by 6 bases, with 15 bases left in between. CDR1 and CDR2 (germline): SEHNR, FQNEAQ (reference sequence). The source material was peripheral blood, sampled on day 0 of AZD1222 vaccination. The gene calls are TRBV7-9 and TRBJ1-5; maybe TRBD1 (6 bases). The sequence was obtained from an adult in good health. The CDR3 reads CASSLGQGAQPQHF. CDR3 DNA sequence: TGTGCCAGCAGTTTGGGACAAGGTGCTCAGCCCCAGCATTTT.